This T cell receptor (beta chain) was profiled in a study of blood T cell repertoires in COVID-19. Study overall: Before being deemed recovered, Cohort 3 donors had two negative PCRs, clearance, or symptom resolution.

Across about two dozen US areas, participants ranged in age from roughly 18 to 95 years. Participant reports of clinical history set cohort assignment. Original processing notes: Amplification of reference gene primers was used by the study to estimate nucleated cell counts. Sequenced by immunoSEQ multiplex PCR; TCRdb stores in-frame clones only, minus some. The V and J calls and clone size come from that table; D and trimming were worked out from the DNA. The profile shows 350,000 to 400,000 clones, approximately 87% of them singletons. The clonotype was recovered from a man aged 35-49 years in a cohort exposed to, infected with or recovered from COVID-19 (not recorded which). Sequencing used PBMCs or T cells enriched from blood (not recorded which).

In DNA, the CDR3 is TGTGCCAGCAGCTTAGGAACAGGGGGAGATACGCAGTATTTT. Amino acid sequence: CASSLGTGGDTQYF. The chain is built from TRBV13 and TRBJ2-3, with TRBD1 matching 8 bases. The CDR3 consists of 14 residues. Germline trimming cut 0 bases from V and 5 bases from J; bases unmatched to any gene: 1. In germline, CDR1 is PRHDT, CDR2 FYEKMQ (reference sequence).